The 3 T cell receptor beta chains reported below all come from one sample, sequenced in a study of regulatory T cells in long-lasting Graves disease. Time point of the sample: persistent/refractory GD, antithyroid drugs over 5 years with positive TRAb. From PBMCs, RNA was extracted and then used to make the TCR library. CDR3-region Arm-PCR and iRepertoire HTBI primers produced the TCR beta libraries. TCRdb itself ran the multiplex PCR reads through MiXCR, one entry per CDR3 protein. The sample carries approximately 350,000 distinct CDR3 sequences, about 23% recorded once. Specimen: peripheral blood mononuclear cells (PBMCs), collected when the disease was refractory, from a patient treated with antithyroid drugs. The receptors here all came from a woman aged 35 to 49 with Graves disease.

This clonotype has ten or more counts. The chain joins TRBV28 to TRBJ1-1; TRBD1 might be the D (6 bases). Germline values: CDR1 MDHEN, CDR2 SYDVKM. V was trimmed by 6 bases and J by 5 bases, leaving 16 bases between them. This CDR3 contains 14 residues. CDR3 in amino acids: CASRFDRQRTEAFF. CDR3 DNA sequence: TGTGCCAGCAGATTCGACAGGCAAAGAACTGAAGCTTTCTTT. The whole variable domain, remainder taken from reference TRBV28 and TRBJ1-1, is DVKVTQSSRYLVKRTGEKVFLECVQDMDHENMFWYRQDPGLGLRLIYFSYDVKMKEKGDIPEGYSVSREKKERFSLILESASTNQTSMYLCASRFDRQRTEAFFGQGTRLTVV.

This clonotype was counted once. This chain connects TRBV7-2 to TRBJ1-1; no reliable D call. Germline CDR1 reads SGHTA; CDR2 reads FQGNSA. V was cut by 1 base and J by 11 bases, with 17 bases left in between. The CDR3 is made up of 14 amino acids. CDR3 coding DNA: TGTGCCAGCAGCTTAGACCTCACCGTGGGGTATGCTTTCTTT. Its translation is CASSLDLTVGYAFF.

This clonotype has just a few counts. CDR3 bases: TGTGCCAGCAGTTCCGGGACAGGAGGACGTGGGGCCAACGTCCTGACTTTC. Its translation is CASSSGTGGRGANVLTF. The gene calls are TRBV6-5 and TRBJ2-6, with TRBD1 matching over 8 bases. This CDR3 has 17 amino acids. CDR1 and CDR2 from the germline V gene are MNHEY and SVGAGI. The junction had 8 bases not matched to a gene; V was cut back by 4 bases and J by 3 bases.